This T cell receptor (beta chain) stems from a study of control samples from healthy donors and cancer patients. This clone was recorded only once. J lost 5 bases, V lost 0 bases, and 4 bases had no gene match. Germline V gene lookup returns CDR1 LNHNV and CDR2 YYDKDF (reference sequence). The CDR3 loop spans 15 amino acids. This table comes from immunoSEQ multiplex PCR, and its TCRdb copy is limited to in-frame clones, with some not included. The table includes tens of thousands of clones, roughly 87% detected once. The sequencing sample was made of PBMCs. This sequence originates from a man in his fifties or sixties with colorectal cancer. This rearrangement joins TRBV15 to TRBJ1-1; 9 bases line up with TRBD1. The DNA of the CDR3 is TGTGCCACCAGCAGAGATTGGGACAGGGCTACTGAAGCTTTCTTT. It yields the protein CATSRDWDRATEAFF.